This record looks at one TCR beta chain sequence and its context. Its antigen is undetermined. This sample was taken from a study of follicular helper T cells after annual influenza vaccination. Study conclusions and caveats: Each annual vaccination recalled recurring oligoclonal ICOS+CD38+ cTfh clonotypes.

Stated time point: 2015-2016 season, pre-vaccination. Vaccine contraindications, substance abuse, HIV/AIDS, active malignancy and active illness excluded donors. Per time point, about 40-110 mL of blood was sampled. Sorted cTfh were non-naive CD4+CXCR5+PD-1+, either ICOS+CD38+ or ICOS-CD38-. Measured with immunoSEQ multiplex PCR; TCRdb has only the in-frame clones, and not every one. The data contain about 9,400 clones, nearly 85% of them singletons. The CDR3 is 14 residues long. Losses at the gene ends were 7 bases for V and 6 bases for J; bases not matched to a gene: 10. Germline CDR1 reads MDHEN; CDR2 reads SYDVKM.

Sequencing used CXCR5+ CD38- circulating T follicular helper cells from blood, obtained on the day of influenza vaccination. Subset: circulating Tfh, non-naive CD4+CXCR5+PD-1+ (ICOS+CD38+ or ICOS-CD38-). The sequence was collected from an adult who received the influenza vaccine. The V and J genes are TRBV28 and TRBJ1-2; 8 bases map to TRBD1. CDR3 bases: TGTGCCAGCACCAACAGGGGGGGTCTCAATGGCTACACCTTC. Translated, it gives CASTNRGGLNGYTF.